The 8 T cell receptor beta chains listed next were all sequenced from one sample in a study of blood T cell repertoires in COVID-19. Assay: immunoSEQ multiplex PCR; the TCRdb copy retains only in-frame clones and omits some. This sample has approximately 160,000 clones, with roughly nine tenths found just once. Sequenced sample: PBMCs or T cells enriched from blood (not recorded which). The receptors come from a woman in her forties or fifties who had recovered from COVID-19.

The genes are TRBV11-2 and TRBJ2-7, with a possible D match to TRBD1 (6 bases). Germline loops: CDR1 SGHAT, CDR2 FQNNGV. The CDR3 contains 12 residues. The ends were cut back, 4 bases at V and 4 bases at J, with 8 bases in the middle. In DNA form, the CDR3 reads TGTGCCAGCAGCTCGGACAGTTACGAGCAGTACTTC. Translation: CASSSDSYEQYF.

J is TRBJ1-4 and V is TRBV19, with D tentatively TRBD1 (5 bases). Trimming pared 7 bases from V and 6 bases from J, leaving 15 bases between. Looked up from germline, CDR1 is LNHDA and CDR2 is SQIVND (reference sequence). The CDR3 is 14 amino acids. CDR3 in DNA: TGTGCCAGTACCCCGACAGTAGGCGATGAAAAACTGTTTTTT. Translating it yields CASTPTVGDEKLFF.

The chain couples TRBV14 to TRBJ2-1; possible D gene TRBD2, 5 bases. Germline V lookup: CDR1 SGHDN, CDR2 FVKESK. Trimming removed 1 base from V and 8 bases from J, with 15 bases in between. The CDR3 runs 15 residues. The CDR3 loop reads CASSQGPGIFDEQFF. CDR3 bases: TGTGCCAGCAGCCAAGGCCCGGGAATCTTCGATGAGCAGTTCTTC. The variable domain in full, with the rest retrieved from reference TRBV14 and TRBJ2-1, is EAGVTQFPSHSVIEKGQTVTLRCDPISGHDNLYWYRRVMGKEIKFLLHFVKESKQDESGMPNNRFLAERTGGTYSTLKVQPAELEDSGVYFCASSQGPGIFDEQFFGPGTRLTVL.

V gene TRBV19 combines with J gene TRBJ2-1; 11 bases match TRBD1. Trimming at V came to 4 bases and at J to 5 bases, leaving 7 bases not matched to a gene. This CDR3 spans 16 amino acids. Germline V gene data show CDR1 as LNHDA and CDR2 as SQIVND (reference sequence). The CDR3 here is CASSNRDRGRNNEQFF. CDR3 DNA: TGTGCCAGTAGTAACCGGGACAGGGGGAGAAACAATGAGCAGTTCTTC. Full variable domain (remainder filled in from reference TRBV19 and TRBJ2-1): DGGITQSPKYLFRKEGQNVTLSCEQNLNHDAMYWYRQDPGQGLRLIYYSQIVNDFQKGDIAEGYSVSREKKESFPLTVTSAQKNPTAFYLCASSNRDRGRNNEQFFGPGTRLTVL.

The V gene is TRBV5-1, the J gene TRBJ2-3; no firm D call. The CDR3 totals 13 residues. From germline, CDR1 is SGHRS and CDR2 YFSETQ. V was trimmed by 2 bases and J by 2 bases, leaving 6 bases between them. In nucleotides, the CDR3 is TGCGCCAGCAGCTTTCTTCCCACAGATACGCAGTATTTT. This translates into CASSFLPTDTQYF.

The chain recombines TRBV4-1 with TRBJ1-2; D remains unclear. Germline V gene data show CDR1 as MGHRA and CDR2 as YSYEKL. This CDR3 has 11 residues. Trimming shortened V by 1 base and J by 8 bases, and 5 bases separated the two germline ends. The CDR3 sequence: CASSQGRGYTF. CDR3 nucleotide sequence: TGCGCCAGCAGCCAAGGGAGGGGCTACACCTTC.

The rearrangement uses TRBV27 and TRBJ1-5; D gene uncertain. V lost 0 bases, J lost 5 bases, and 5 bases lay in between. The CDR3 consists of 13 residues. Germline CDR1 MNHEY, CDR2 SMNVEV (reference sequence). CDR3 loop: CASSLSPYQPQHF. CDR3 DNA sequence: TGTGCCAGCAGTTTATCCCCCTATCAGCCCCAGCATTTT.

The chain is built from TRBV30 and TRBJ2-2, with a possible D match to TRBD2 (6 bases). Deletions cut 3 bases from V and 0 bases from J, with 11 bases between. This CDR3 region has 15 residues. CDR1 is GTSNPN and CDR2 is SVGIG in the germline V gene (reference sequence). The CDR3 spells CAWSDWGANTGELFF. The CDR3 DNA reads TGTGCCTGGAGCGACTGGGGGGCGAACACCGGGGAGCTGTTTTTT.